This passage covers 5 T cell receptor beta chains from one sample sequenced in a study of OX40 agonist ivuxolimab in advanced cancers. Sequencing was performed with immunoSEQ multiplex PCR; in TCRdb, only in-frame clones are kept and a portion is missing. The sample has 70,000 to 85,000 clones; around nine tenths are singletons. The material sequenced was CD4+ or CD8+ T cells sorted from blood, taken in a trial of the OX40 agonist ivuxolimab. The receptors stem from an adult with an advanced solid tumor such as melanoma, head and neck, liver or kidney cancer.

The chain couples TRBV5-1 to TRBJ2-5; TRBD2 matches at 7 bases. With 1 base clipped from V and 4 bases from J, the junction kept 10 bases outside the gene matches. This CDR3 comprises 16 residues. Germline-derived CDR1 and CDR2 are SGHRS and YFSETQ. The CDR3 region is CASSLQAGRGTETQYF. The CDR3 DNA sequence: TGCGCCAGCAGCTTGCAAGCGGGACGAGGAACAGAGACCCAGTACTTC.

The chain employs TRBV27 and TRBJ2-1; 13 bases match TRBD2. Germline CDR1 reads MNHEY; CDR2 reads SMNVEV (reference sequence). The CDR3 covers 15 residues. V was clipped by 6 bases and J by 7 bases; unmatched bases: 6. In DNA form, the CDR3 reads TGTGCCAGCAGCCCCAAGACTAGCGGGAGGAATGAGCAGTTCTTC. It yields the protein CASSPKTSGRNEQFF.

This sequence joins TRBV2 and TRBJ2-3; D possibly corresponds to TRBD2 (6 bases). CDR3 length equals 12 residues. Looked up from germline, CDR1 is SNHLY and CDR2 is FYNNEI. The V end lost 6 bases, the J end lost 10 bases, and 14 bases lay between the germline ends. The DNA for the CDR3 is TGTGCCAGCAGAGTACAGAGGGAGGCGCAGTATTTT. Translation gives CASRVQREAQYF.

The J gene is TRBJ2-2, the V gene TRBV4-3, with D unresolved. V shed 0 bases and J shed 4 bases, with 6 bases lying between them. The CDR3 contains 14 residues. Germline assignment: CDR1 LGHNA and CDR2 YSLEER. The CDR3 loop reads CASSQDSSTGELFF. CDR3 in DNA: TGCGCCAGCAGCCAAGACTCGTCCACCGGGGAGCTGTTTTTT.

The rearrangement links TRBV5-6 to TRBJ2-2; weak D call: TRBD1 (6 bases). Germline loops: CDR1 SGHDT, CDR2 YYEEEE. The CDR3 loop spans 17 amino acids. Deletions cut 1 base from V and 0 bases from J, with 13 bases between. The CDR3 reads CASSLRPGQSNTGELFF. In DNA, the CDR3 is TGTGCCAGCAGCTTGAGACCGGGACAATCGAACACCGGGGAGCTGTTTTTT.